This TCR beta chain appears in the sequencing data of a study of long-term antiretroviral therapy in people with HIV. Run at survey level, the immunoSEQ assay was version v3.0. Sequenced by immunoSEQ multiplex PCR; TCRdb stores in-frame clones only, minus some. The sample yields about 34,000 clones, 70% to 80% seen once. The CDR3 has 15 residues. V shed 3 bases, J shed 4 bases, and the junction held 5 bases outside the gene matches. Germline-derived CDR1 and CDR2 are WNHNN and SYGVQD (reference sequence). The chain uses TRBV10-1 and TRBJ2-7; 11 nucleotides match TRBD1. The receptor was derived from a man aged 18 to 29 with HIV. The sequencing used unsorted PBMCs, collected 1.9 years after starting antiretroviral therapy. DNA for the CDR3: TGCGCCAGCAGTGAAGGACAGGGGGCTCGTTACGAGCAGTACTTC. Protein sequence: CASSEGQGARYEQYF.